The T cell receptor (beta chain) under discussion was sequenced for a study of regulatory T cells in long-lasting Graves disease. Time point specified: newly diagnosed GD, antithyroid drugs for less than 3 months. Extracted PBMC RNA gave rise to the TCR library. There are many counts of this clonotype. Construction of the TCR beta libraries employed iRepertoire HTBI primers in conjunction with Arm-PCR of CDR3 regions. TCRdb passed the multiplex PCR reads through MiXCR, listing each CDR3 protein once. The sample carries around 450,000 distinct CDR3 sequences, under 15% recorded once. With 3 bases clipped from V and 3 bases from J, the junction kept 2 bases outside the gene matches. CDR3 length equals 14 residues. These records were also assigned to another study, of T cells in Graves' hyperthyroidism and ophthalmopathy.

The sequencing here drew on peripheral blood mononuclear cells (PBMCs), taken at new diagnosis, from a patient treated with antithyroid drugs. The receptor's source is a woman younger than 45 with Graves disease. This chain links TRBV12-3 or TRBV12-4 with TRBJ1-1, with 9 bases aligning to TRBD1. DNA of the CDR3: TGTGCCAGCAGTTTCGACAGGGGGTACACTGAAGCTTTCTTT. The encoded protein is CASSFDRGYTEAFF.